This TCR beta chain was retrieved from a study of beta chain features in type 1 diabetes. Trimming removed 3 bases from V and 3 bases from J, with 19 bases in between. The germline V gene encodes CDR1 SGHKS and CDR2 YYEKEE (reference sequence). The length of the CDR3 is 17 residues. Investigators reverse transcribed all isolated RNA, so they sequenced expressed TCRB transcripts. Only in-frame clones appear in the TCRdb table, and some are missing; sequencing was by immunoSEQ multiplex PCR. The data show hundreds of thousands of clones, with 15% seen just once and about 0.086% held by the top ten. The sequence derives from a man between 18 and 35 years old in good health. The sequencing sample was made of naive CD4+ T cells from blood. The J gene is TRBJ2-4, the V gene TRBV5-5; D may match TRBD1 or TRBD2 (6 bases each). The CDR3 spells CASSWGDTGRGKNIQYF. The DNA for the CDR3 is TGTGCCAGCAGCTGGGGGGACACCGGCCGCGGCAAAAACATTCAGTACTTC.